This TCR beta chain was retrieved from a study of blood T cell repertoires in COVID-19. Study-level information: Acute and convalescent COVID-19 specimens originated in the United States, Italy and Spain. In each case, the material was cDNA or gDNA derived from T cells, B-cell-depleted T cells, or PBMCs.

Authors' analysis steps: For nucleated cells, counts were estimated from reference gene primer amplification. Sequencing was performed with immunoSEQ multiplex PCR; in TCRdb, only in-frame clones are kept and a portion is missing. V, J and clone size were drawn from that table, and D and trimming were deduced from the DNA. The repertoire holds 120,000 to 150,000 clones, with over 65% as singletons. CDR3 length equals 15 residues. V was trimmed by 6 bases and J by 8 bases, leaving 21 bases between them. Germline CDR1 and CDR2: SGHKS and YYEKEE (reference sequence). This chain connects TRBV5-5 to TRBJ2-1, with D maybe TRBD2 (5 bases). The sequenced material came from peripheral blood. The source is a human donor in a cohort sampled during active COVID-19. The CDR3 reads CASTLVLARSHEQFF. The CDR3 DNA follows: TGTGCCAGCACCCTAGTTCTAGCTAGGTCCCATGAGCAGTTCTTC.